Included here is one TCR beta chain sequence, with context. Antigen specificity is unknown. V was trimmed by 4 bases and J by 4 bases, leaving 8 bases between them. Germline CDR1 and CDR2: SGHNT and YYREEE (reference sequence). The CDR3 contains 12 residues. These data originate in a study of T cell responses to AZD1222 COVID-19 vaccine. Study conclusions and caveats: Donor demographics were predominantly white British with a female majority; clonal diversity may be underestimated. Only six individuals given AZD1222 were seropositive at baseline. Vaccination with two AZD1222 doses was followed by a rise in Spike-specific TCR breadth and depth. Dominant CD4 TCR responses targeted spike regions 160-218 and 743-854.

TCRdb's table, derived via immunoSEQ multiplex PCR, lists solely in-frame clones and lacks some. The table records fewer than 75,000 clones, about 93% of them present only once. The sequence was obtained from an adult who received the MenACWY meningococcal vaccine as a control. The specimen comprised peripheral blood, sampled 28 days after the second dose of the MenACWY control vaccine. The V and J genes are TRBV5-4 and TRBJ2-5, with D tentatively TRBD2 (5 bases). CDR3 sequence reads: CASSPGGETQYF. The CDR3 DNA reads TGTGCCAGCAGCCCCGGAGGAGAGACCCAGTACTTC.